The 11 T cell receptor beta chains below were found in one sample sequenced in a study of control samples from healthy donors and cancer patients (TCRdb year 2020). Library creation used the immunoSEQ multiplex PCR assay. Held by TCRdb, this immuneACCESS table contains in-frame sequences only and omits some clones. Under half of the omission traces to an unresolved V gene where checked; the cause of the rest is unknown. In all, the sample holds roughly 69,000 clones, and 83% of those were seen once. The top ten clones comprise around a sixth of the sample. Specimen: blood. The receptors were sampled from a man aged 55-75 years in good health.

The genes are TRBV10-2 and TRBJ2-2; TRBD2 matches 8 bases. J gave up 2 bases and V 5 bases, and 10 bases lay outside the gene matches. CDR1 is WSHSY and CDR2 is SAAADI in the germline V gene. The CDR3 is 17 amino acids. The CDR3, as DNA: TGCGCCAGCAGTCTGTCAGGACTAGCTCTTAACACCGGGGAGCTGTTTTTT. Its protein product is CASSLSGLALNTGELFF.

V usage is TRBV29-1 and J usage is TRBJ2-1, with D perhaps TRBD2 (5 bases). This CDR3 spans 15 amino acids. The germline V gene encodes CDR1 SQVTM and CDR2 ANQGSEA. Trimming left V 6 bases short and J 0 bases short, with 15 bases between. The CDR3 protein is CSVCLGGSSYNEQFF. The CDR3 coding sequence is TGCAGCGTATGCCTCGGTGGGAGCTCCTACAATGAGCAGTTCTTC.

The chain has TRBV19 and TRBJ1-6, with D tentatively TRBD1 (6 bases). The germline V gene has CDR1 LNHDA and CDR2 SQIVND (reference sequence). This CDR3 region has 14 residues. Trimming took off 4 bases at V and 5 bases at J, with 9 bases between the two ends. CDR3 sequence: CASSNGQNNSPLHF. The DNA of the CDR3 is TGTGCCAGTAGTAATGGACAGAATAATTCACCCCTCCACTTT.

This clone was seen a few times. V gene TRBV3-1 (or the pseudogene TRBV3-2) combines with J gene TRBJ1-5, with no clear D. Per germline, CDR1 LGHDT and CDR2 YNNKEL (reference sequence). The CDR3 runs 18 residues. V lost 1 base to trimming and J lost 2 bases, with 18 bases between them. The CDR3 protein is CASSQGSGGMRGNQPQHF. CDR3 sequence (DNA): TGTGCCAGCAGCCAAGGTTCGGGCGGGATGAGGGGCAATCAGCCCCAGCATTTT.

This chain connects TRBV29-1 to TRBJ2-1; TRBD2 agrees at 8 bases. Germline V lookup: CDR1 SQVTM, CDR2 ANQGSEA. The CDR3 is 14 amino acids. Trimming took 3 bases from V and 11 from J; bases not matched to a gene: 12. CDR3 residues: CSVDIKTSATQQFF. The CDR3 DNA follows: TGCAGCGTTGATATCAAGACTAGCGCAACTCAGCAGTTCTTC.

The chain recombines TRBV6-2 or TRBV6-3 with TRBJ2-7; D is perhaps TRBD2 (5 bases). Trimming shortened V by 2 bases and J by 1 base, and 9 bases separated the two germline ends. In germline, CDR1 is MNHEY, CDR2 SVGEGT. This CDR3 region has 14 residues. The CDR3 sequence is CASSYVRTSYEQYF. For the CDR3, the DNA is TGTGCCAGCAGTTACGTGCGGACTTCCTACGAGCAGTACTTC.

The chain employs TRBV4-2 and TRBJ2-7; the D is unclear. This CDR3 contains 11 residues. Germline V gene data show CDR1 as LGHNA and CDR2 as YNFKEQ. V dropped 4 bases and J dropped 2 bases, with 3 bases sitting between them. The CDR3: CASSPTYEQYF. As DNA, the CDR3 is TGTGCCAGCAGCCCTACCTACGAGCAGTACTTC.

V gene TRBV5-1 combines with J gene TRBJ2-3; D not resolved. Germline lookup yields CDR1 SGHRS and CDR2 YFSETQ. V gave up 0 bases and J gave up 2 bases, with 7 bases separating them. This CDR3 has 14 amino acids. The CDR3 sequence: CASSLGTHTDTQYF. CDR3 coding DNA: TGCGCCAGCAGCTTGGGGACCCACACAGATACGCAGTATTTT.

The V call is TRBV7-8, the J call TRBJ2-4; 10 nucleotides line up with TRBD1. V was clipped by 1 base and J by 1 base; unmatched bases: 7. This CDR3 is built from 18 residues. Germline loops: CDR1 SGHVS, CDR2 FQNEAQ. In DNA, the CDR3 is TGTGCCAGCAGCTTAGTGGACAGGGGGACTATTGCCAAAAACATTCAGTACTTC. Protein: CASSLVDRGTIAKNIQYF.

J is TRBJ2-7 and V is TRBV28, with 8 bases identical to TRBD1. Germline CDR1 is MDHEN and CDR2 is SYDVKM. After removal of 3 bases from V and 2 bases from J, the junction contained 9 bases not matched to a gene. The CDR3 has 16 amino acids. The CDR3 bases are TGTGCCAGCAGTTTGGTTCGGACAGGGCCTACCTACGAGCAGTACTTC. It specifies CASSLVRTGPTYEQYF.

The rearrangement links TRBV6-7 to TRBJ1-4; perhaps TRBD1 as D (5 bases). TRBV6-7 is designated an ORF whose function remains uncertain. This CDR3 has 15 residues. Trimming took 2 bases from V and 4 from J, leaving 11 bases between them. CDR3 protein: CASSYPREGNEKLFF. For the CDR3, the DNA is TGTGCCAGCAGTTACCCCAGGGAGGGTAATGAAAAACTGTTTTTT.